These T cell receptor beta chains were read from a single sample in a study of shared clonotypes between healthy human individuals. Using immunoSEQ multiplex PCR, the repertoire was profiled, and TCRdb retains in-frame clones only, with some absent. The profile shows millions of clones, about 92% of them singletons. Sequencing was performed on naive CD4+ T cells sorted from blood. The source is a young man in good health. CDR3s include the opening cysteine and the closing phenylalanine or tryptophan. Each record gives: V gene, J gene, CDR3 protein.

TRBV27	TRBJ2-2	CASSFSGELFF
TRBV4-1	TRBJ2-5	CASSRGPVRETQYF
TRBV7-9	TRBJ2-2	CASSPRTAGELFF
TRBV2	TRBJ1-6	CASSEALLPGTPLHF
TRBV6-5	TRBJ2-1	CASSYNQFSYNEQFF
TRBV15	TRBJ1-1	CATSREQGTEAFF
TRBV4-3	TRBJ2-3	CASSQDRASDTQYF
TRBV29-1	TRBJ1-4	CSVGGGQGLTNEKLFF
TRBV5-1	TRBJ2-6	CASSVEGSGANVLTF
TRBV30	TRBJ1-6	CAWSPVNGFNSPLHF
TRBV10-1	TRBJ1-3	CASSESSRPDTIYF